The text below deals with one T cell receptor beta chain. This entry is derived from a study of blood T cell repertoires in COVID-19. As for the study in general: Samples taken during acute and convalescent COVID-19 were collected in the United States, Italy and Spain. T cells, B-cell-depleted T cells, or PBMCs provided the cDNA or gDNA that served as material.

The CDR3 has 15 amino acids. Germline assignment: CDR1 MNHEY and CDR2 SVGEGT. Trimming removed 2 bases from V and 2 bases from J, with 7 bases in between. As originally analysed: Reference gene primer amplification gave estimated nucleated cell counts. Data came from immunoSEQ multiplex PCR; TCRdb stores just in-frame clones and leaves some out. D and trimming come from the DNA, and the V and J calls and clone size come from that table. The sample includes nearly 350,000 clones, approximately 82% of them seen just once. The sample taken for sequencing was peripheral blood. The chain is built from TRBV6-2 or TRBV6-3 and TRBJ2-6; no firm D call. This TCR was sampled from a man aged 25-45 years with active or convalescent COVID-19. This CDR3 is CASSYRSAGANVLTF. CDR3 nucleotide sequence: TGTGCCAGCAGTTACAGGAGTGCTGGGGCCAACGTCCTGACTTTC.